One sample yielded the 7 T cell receptor beta chains listed below, sequenced in a study of shared clonotypes between healthy human individuals. Here immunoSEQ multiplex PCR was the method, and the copy in TCRdb shows in-frame clones only, minus some. The repertoire holds about 2.1 million clones, 93% seen once, with more than 1.5% in the top ten. The naive CD8 population came from CD45RO-negative cells selected for CCR7, without terminally differentiated effector memory CD45RA+ cells. The sequenced sample consisted of naive CD8+ T cells from PBMCs. Source of these receptors: a man aged 18 to 29 in good health. Some clones in this sample may be carry-over from other donors' samples.

This chain joins TRBV5-1 and TRBJ2-3; 14 bases align to TRBD2. The CDR3 covers 18 residues. From germline, CDR1 is SGHRS and CDR2 YFSETQ. With V trimmed by 4 bases and J by 4 bases, 11 bases remained unmatched. This chain's CDR3 is CASSPLGLAGVRADTQYF. The DNA of the CDR3 is TGCGCCAGCAGCCCGCTGGGACTAGCGGGAGTGCGCGCAGATACGCAGTATTTT.

The chain is built from TRBV11-2 and TRBJ1-1, with unresolved D. Per the germline V gene, CDR1 is SGHAT and CDR2 is FQNNGV. This CDR3 is built from 13 residues. Trimming took off 5 bases at V and 5 bases at J, with 12 bases between the two ends. CDR3 protein: CASSLFLTTEAFF. DNA of the CDR3: TGTGCCAGCAGCCTTTTTCTGACGACTGAAGCTTTCTTT.

The CDR3 protein is CASQTGGAYNEQFF. The CDR3 DNA is TGTGCCAGCCAGACAGGGGGCGCTTACAATGAGCAGTTCTTC. V and J are TRBV13 and TRBJ2-1, with 10 bases aligning to TRBD1. J gave up 4 bases and V 8 bases, and 5 bases lay outside the gene matches. CDR1 is PRHDT, CDR2 FYEKMQ, per germline (reference sequence). There are 14 residues in the CDR3.

The J gene is TRBJ1-2, the V gene TRBV29-1; the D is unclear. The CDR3 has 19 residues. Trimming shortened V by 8 bases and J by 5 bases, and 36 bases separated the two germline ends. Germline-derived CDR1 and CDR2 are SQVTM and ANQGSEA. The CDR3 spells CSLVRPDLLGYAEGYGYTF. CDR3 sequence (DNA): TGCAGCCTTGTTAGGCCCGACCTCCTGGGATATGCGGAGGGATATGGCTACACCTTC.

The chain links TRBV7-9 to TRBJ2-5; either TRBD1 or TRBD2 may supply D (7 bases each). Germline values: CDR1 SEHNR, CDR2 FQNEAQ (reference sequence). V was shortened by 4 bases and J by 5 bases, with 20 bases between the two germline ends. This CDR3 spans 16 amino acids. CDR3 DNA sequence: TGTGCCAGCAGCTCTCCAGGGGGGACTAAGCGGGAGACCCAGTACTTC. Translating gives CASSSPGGTKRETQYF.

The chain combines TRBV7-9 with TRBJ1-2; a possible D gene is TRBD1 (6 bases). This CDR3 comprises 14 residues. Looked up from germline, CDR1 is SEHNR and CDR2 is FQNEAQ (reference sequence). V lost 11 bases, J lost 6 bases, and 22 bases lay in between. CDR3 amino acids: CADRSDSRENGYTF. CDR3 coding DNA: TGTGCCGACCGATCGGACAGCCGAGAGAATGGCTACACCTTC.

With respect to this clone: Different DNA sequences within this sample yield the same CDR3. V is TRBV11-2 and J is TRBJ1-5; D not certain. V dropped 1 base and J dropped 1 base, with 8 bases sitting between them. The CDR3 has 15 residues. CDR1 and CDR2 (germline): SGHAT, FQNNGV. This chain's CDR3 is CASSLAGGSNQPQHF. CDR3 in DNA: TGTGCCAGCAGCTTAGCCGGAGGCAGCAATCAGCCCCAGCATTTT.